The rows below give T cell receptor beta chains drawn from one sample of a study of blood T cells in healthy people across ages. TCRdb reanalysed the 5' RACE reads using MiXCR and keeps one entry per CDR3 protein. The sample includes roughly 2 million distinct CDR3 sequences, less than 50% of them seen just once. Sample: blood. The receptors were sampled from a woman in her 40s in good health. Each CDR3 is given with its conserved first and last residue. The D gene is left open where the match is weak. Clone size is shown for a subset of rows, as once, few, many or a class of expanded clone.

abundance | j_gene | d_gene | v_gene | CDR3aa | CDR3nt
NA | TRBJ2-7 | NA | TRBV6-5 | CASRKHDNPSEQYF | TGTGCCAGCAGGAAACATGATAACCCATCGGAGCAGTACTTC
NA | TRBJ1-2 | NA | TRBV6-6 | CANIPKGGFNSGYTF | TGTGCCAACATCCCCAAGGGGGGATTTAACTCTGGCTACACCTTC
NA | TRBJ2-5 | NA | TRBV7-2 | CASSSAPRTRQETQYF | TGTGCCAGCAGTTCCGCCCCAAGGACCCGCCAAGAGACCCAGTACTTC
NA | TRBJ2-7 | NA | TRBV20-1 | CSAKTDYYEQYF | TGCAGTGCTAAGACCGACTACTACGAGCAGTACTTC
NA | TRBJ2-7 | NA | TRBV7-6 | CASSLSDSWGDEQYF | TGTGCCAGCAGCTTATCGGACTCTTGGGGCGACGAGCAGTACTTC
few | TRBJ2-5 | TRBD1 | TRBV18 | CASSLTKGTVVETQYF | TGTGCCAGCTCACTTACGAAAGGGACAGTAGTAGAGACCCAGTACTTC
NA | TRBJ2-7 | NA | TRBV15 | CATSREGGSTYEQYF | TGTGCCACCAGCAGAGAAGGAGGCAGCACCTACGAGCAGTACTTC
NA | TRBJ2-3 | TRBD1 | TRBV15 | CATSNRQGVIDTQYF | TGTGCCACCAGCAACCGACAGGGGGTAATAGATACGCAGTATTTT
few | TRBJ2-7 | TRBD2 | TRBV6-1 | CASSEDPVAGGLYEQYF | TGTGCCAGCAGTGAAGACCCCGTGGCGGGGGGGCTCTACGAGCAGTACTTC
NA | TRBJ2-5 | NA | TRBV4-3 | CASSQGLQQETRYF | TGCGCCAGCAGCCAAGGACTACAACAAGAGACCCGGTACTTC
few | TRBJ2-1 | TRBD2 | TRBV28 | CASSPMTSGVKFF | TGTGCCAGCAGTCCTATGACTAGCGGGGTCAAGTTCTTC
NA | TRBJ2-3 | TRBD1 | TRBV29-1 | CSVQGQTTPSTDTQYF | TGCAGCGTTCAGGGACAGACAACCCCGAGCACAGATACGCAGTATTTT
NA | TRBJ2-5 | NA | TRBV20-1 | CSARDLLGSGRDNGRHEQYF | TGCAGTGCTAGAGACCTCTTGGGGTCTGGCCGGGACAACGGACGTCATGAGCAGTACTTC
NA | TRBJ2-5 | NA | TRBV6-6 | CASSSPADRRQETQYF | TGTGCCAGCAGTTCCCCCGCGGACCGCAGGCAAGAGACCCAGTACTTC
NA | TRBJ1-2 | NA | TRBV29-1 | CSVELYYGYTF | TGCAGCGTGGAGTTGTACTATGGCTACACCTTC
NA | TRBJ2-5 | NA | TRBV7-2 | CASSLGDTRETQYF | TGTGCCAGCAGCTTAGGGGACACAAGAGAGACCCAGTACTTC
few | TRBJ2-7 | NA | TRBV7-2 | CASSLEQGVPEQYF | TGTGCCAGCAGCTTAGAACAGGGAGTCCCCGAGCAGTACTTC
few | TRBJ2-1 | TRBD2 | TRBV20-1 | CSARGTSYYNEQFF | TGCAGTGCTAGAGGGACTAGCTATTACAATGAGCAGTTCTTC
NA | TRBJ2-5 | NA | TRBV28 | CASSYRPTELQETQYF | TGTGCCAGCAGTTACCGACCGACAGAACTGCAAGAGACCCAGTACTTC
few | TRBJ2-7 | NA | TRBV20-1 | CSATARDGTYEQYF | TGCAGTGCCACGGCCCGGGACGGGACCTACGAGCAGTACTTC
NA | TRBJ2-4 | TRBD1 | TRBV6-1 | CASRDREPKNIQYF | TGTGCCAGCCGGGACAGGGAACCCAAAAACATTCAGTACTTC
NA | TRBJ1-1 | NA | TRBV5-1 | CASSSRTPIMNTEAFF | TGCGCCAGCAGCTCCAGGACCCCGATCATGAACACTGAAGCTTTCTTT